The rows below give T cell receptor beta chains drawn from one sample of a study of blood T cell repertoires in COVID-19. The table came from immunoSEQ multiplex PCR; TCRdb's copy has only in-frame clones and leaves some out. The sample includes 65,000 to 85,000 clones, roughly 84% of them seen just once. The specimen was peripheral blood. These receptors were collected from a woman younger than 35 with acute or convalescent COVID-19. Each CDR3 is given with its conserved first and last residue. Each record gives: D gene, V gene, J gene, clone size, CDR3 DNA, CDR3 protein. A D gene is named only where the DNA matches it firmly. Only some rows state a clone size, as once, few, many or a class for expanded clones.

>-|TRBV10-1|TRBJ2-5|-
TGCGCCAGCAGTGAGTCCGGGACAAACCAAGAGACCCAGTACTTC
CASSESGTNQETQYF
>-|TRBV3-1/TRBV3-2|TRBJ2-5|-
TGTGCCAGCAGCCAAGCGATACAGATCCAGGAGACCCAGTACTTC
CASSQAIQIQETQYF
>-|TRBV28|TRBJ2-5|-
TGTGCCAGCAGTCTCCGACAGGACCAAGAGACCCAGTACTTC
CASSLRQDQETQYF
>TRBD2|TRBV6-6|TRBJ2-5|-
TGTGCCAGCAGTTACGTGCGGGGGGGCCTAGAGACCCAGTACTTC
CASSYVRGGLETQYF
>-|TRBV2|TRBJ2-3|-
TGTGCCAGCAAACAGGGTCTTCATAACACAGATACGCAGTATTTT
CASKQGLHNTDTQYF
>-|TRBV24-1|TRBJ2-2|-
TGTGCCACCAGTGAAGGCAAGGGCGGGTCCACCGGGGAGCTGTTTTTT
CATSEGKGGSTGELFF
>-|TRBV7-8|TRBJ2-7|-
TGTGCCAGCAGCTTAGAGGGGGTGGCGGGCTACGAGCAGTACTTC
CASSLEGVAGYEQYF
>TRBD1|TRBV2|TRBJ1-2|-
TGTGCCAGCAGTGCCACAGGGGGAGGATATGGCTACACCTTC
CASSATGGGYGYTF
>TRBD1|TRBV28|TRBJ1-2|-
TGTGCCAGCATCCGATCAGGGGGACTCCTTGGTGGCTACACCTTC
CASIRSGGLLGGYTF
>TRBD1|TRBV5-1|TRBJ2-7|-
TGCGCCAGCAGCTTGGCGGAGCAGGGGGTCGCCTACGAGCAGTACTTC
CASSLAEQGVAYEQYF
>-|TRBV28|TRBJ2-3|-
TGTGCCAGCAGTTTGTGGGGCGAAACTAGCACAGATACGCAGTATTTT
CASSLWGETSTDTQYF
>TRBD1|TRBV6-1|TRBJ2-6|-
TGTGCCAGCAGTGCATCCGGACAGGTAGGTGGGGCCAACGTCCTGACTTTC
CASSASGQVGGANVLTF
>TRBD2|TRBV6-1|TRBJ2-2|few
TGTGCCAGCAGTGAGCTAGCGGGAGAGACCGGGGAGCTGTTTTTT
CASSELAGETGELFF
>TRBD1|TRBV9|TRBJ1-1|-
TGTGCCAGCAGCGTGGGGACAGGGGCTCTCATGAACACTGAAGCTTTCTTT
CASSVGTGALMNTEAFF
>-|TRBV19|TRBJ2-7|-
TGTGCCAGTAGCGCCGGGAACGAGCAGTACTTC
CASSAGNEQYF
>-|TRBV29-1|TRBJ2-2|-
TGCAGCGTAGATATGGCAGGGAACACCGGGGAGCTGTTTTTT
CSVDMAGNTGELFF
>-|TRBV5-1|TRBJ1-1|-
TGCGCCAGCAGCTTGACAGGGATGAACACTGAAGCTTTCTTT
CASSLTGMNTEAFF
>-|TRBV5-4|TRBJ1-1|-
TGTGCCAGCAGCTTTGGGGGGGCGATGAACACTGAAGCTTTCTTT
CASSFGGAMNTEAFF
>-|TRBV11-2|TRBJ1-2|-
TGTGCCAGCAGCCCCCGGACAGCTCTAGATGGCTACACCTTC
CASSPRTALDGYTF
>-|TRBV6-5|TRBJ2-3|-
TGTGCCAGCAGTTACGGGGCCACAGATACGCAGTATTTT
CASSYGATDTQYF
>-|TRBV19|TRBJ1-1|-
TGTGCCAGTAGTATTAGGGGAGGGGACACTGAAGCTTTCTTT
CASSIRGGDTEAFF
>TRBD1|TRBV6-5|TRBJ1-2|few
TGTGCCAGCAGGCAACCGGGACAGGGTTATGGCTACACCTTC
CASRQPGQGYGYTF
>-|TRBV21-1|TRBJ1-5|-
TGTGCCAGCAGGACCGGACGGACAAATCAGCCCCAGCATTTT
CASRTGRTNQPQHF
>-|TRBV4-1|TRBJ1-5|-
TGCGCCAGCAGCCAAGATTCCCGTGGCCAGCCCCAGCATTTT
CASSQDSRGQPQHF
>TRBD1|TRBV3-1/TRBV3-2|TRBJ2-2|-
TGTGCCAGCAGCCCGAACGCCTGGACAGGGGGTTCCGGGGAGCTGTTTTTT
CASSPNAWTGGSGELFF
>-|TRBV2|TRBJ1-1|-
TGTGCCATCCACCCGGGGAACCCCGGGCCATTTTTAATGAACACTGAAGCTTTCTTT
CAIHPGNPGPFLMNTEAFF
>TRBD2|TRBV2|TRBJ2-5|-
TGTGCCAGCAGTGGCGGGAGCGGAGAGACCCAGTACTTC
CASSGGSGETQYF
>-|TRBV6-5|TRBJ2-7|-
TGTGCCAGCTCTAGCATAAGCTACGAGCAGTACTTC
CASSSISYEQYF
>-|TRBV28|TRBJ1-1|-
TGTGCCAGCAGTTTCGTAGGGCGGGAGAACACTGAAGCTTTCTTT
CASSFVGRENTEAFF
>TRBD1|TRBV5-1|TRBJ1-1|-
TGCGCCAGCAGCTTGGTCCCAGGGGGGAACACTGAAGCTTTCTTT
CASSLVPGGNTEAFF
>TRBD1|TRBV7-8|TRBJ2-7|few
TGTGCCAGCAGCTTATTACAGGGGGTAGGCGAGCAGTACTTC
CASSLLQGVGEQYF
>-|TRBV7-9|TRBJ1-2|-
TGTGCCAGCAGCTTTGGGGGCGTTCACTATGGCTACACCTTC
CASSFGGVHYGYTF
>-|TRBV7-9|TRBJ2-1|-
TGTGCCAGCAGCTTAGAGACAGGCAAGGGACTATCCACACCGATAGAGCAGTTCTTC
CASSLETGKGLSTPIEQFF
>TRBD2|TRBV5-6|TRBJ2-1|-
TGTGCCAGCAGCTCGGGACTAGCGGGGGTTAGCAATGAGCAGTTCTTC
CASSSGLAGVSNEQFF
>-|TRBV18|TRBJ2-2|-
TGTGCCAGCTCACCTAACAGGGAGAACACCGGGGAGCTGTTTTTT
CASSPNRENTGELFF
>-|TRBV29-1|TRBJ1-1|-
TGCAGCGTCCTGCGCAGGGGAACTGAAGCTTTCTTT
CSVLRRGTEAFF
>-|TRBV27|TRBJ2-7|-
TGTGCCAGCAGTTCGGCGGGGCGACCTTACGAGCAGTACTTC
CASSSAGRPYEQYF
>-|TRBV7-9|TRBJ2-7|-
TGTGCCAGCAGCTTAGGGACAGACGATAGCTCCTACGAGCAGTACTTC
CASSLGTDDSSYEQYF
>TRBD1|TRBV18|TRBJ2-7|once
TGTGCCAGCTCAACCGTGGCGGGACAGGGCTCCTACGAGCAGTACTTC
CASSTVAGQGSYEQYF
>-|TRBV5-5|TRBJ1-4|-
TGTGCCAGCAGCTTAGAGCCCAGGGGTGTTGAAACTAATGAAAAACTGTTTTTT
CASSLEPRGVETNEKLFF
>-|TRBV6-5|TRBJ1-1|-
TGTGCCAGCTATCCAGGGGCGTGGGGAGAAGCTTTCTTT
CASYPGAWGEAFF